This T cell receptor (beta chain) was identified during a study of shared clonotypes between healthy human individuals. Overall study: Per donor, CD8 memory used one plate, CD8 naive used two, CD4 memory used three and CD4 naive used three.

Division of CD4+ cells produced a CD45RA+ naive subset and a CD45RA-negative memory subset. This CDR3 region has 14 residues. Trimming left V 2 bases short and J 2 bases short, with 6 bases between. Germline CDR1 and CDR2: MNHNS and SASEGT. Study outcomes and limitations: Naive subsets usually exceeded memory subsets in estimated richness.

As to this clone: Its antigen is currently unknown. In the same sample, other DNA sequences code for this CDR3.

Assay: immunoSEQ multiplex PCR; the TCRdb copy retains only in-frame clones and omits some. Of more than 2 million clones listed, roughly 94% are singletons. The clonotype comes from a man between 18 and 35 years old in good health. The chain has TRBV6-1 and TRBJ2-2; no definite D call. Sequenced material: naive CD4+ T cells sorted from blood. As to subset: CD45RA+ positively selected. The CDR3 nucleotides read TGTGCCAGCAGTGAAAAGGGTAACACCGGGGAGCTGTTTTTT. The encoded protein is CASSEKGNTGELFF.